This is a list of T cell receptor beta chains from one sample in a study of cytomegalovirus exposure and HLA in healthy donors. Method: immunoSEQ multiplex PCR; TCRdb's copy keeps in-frame clones and lacks some. The sample holds 100,000 to 130,000 clones; around 77% are singletons and the top ten take about 2.3%. Sequencing was performed on PBMCs. Every receptor here comes from a young man in good health and CMV-seronegative. The conserved cysteine and the conserved F or W are not part of the CDR3 here. A D gene is named only where the DNA matches it firmly. Some rows have no size entry. The others give once, few or many, or a class for an expanded clone.

v_call	d_call	clone_size	j_call	cdr3_aa
TRBV7-9	NA	NA	TRBJ2-5	ASSPLRETQY
TRBV9	NA	once	TRBJ2-4	ASSVGGGRDIQY
TRBV29-1	TRBD1	NA	TRBJ1-2	SVPGTGRDYGYT
TRBV6-5	NA	once	TRBJ2-7	ASSYSSGFTYEQY
TRBV7-9	TRBD1	NA	TRBJ2-1	SSSHRVTGHNEQF
TRBV4-2	NA	once	TRBJ1-2	ASSQEFKSIVDGYT
TRBV6-1	NA	NA	TRBJ1-2	ASSEARANYGYT
TRBV4-1	TRBD1	NA	TRBJ2-7	ASSLSQGAGAVQY
TRBV7-3	TRBD2	NA	TRBJ2-1	ASSMGTSNEQF
TRBV6-1	NA	NA	TRBJ2-1	ASSEIQCIQF
TRBV6-5	NA	NA	TRBJ2-5	ATRPGSAKTQY
TRBV18	TRBD1	NA	TRBJ2-7	ASSRRPTGTGFEQY
TRBV4-3	NA	NA	TRBJ1-2	ASSQDSNYGYT
TRBV7-3	NA	NA	TRBJ1-2	ASSSNVGSSYGYT
TRBV19	TRBD2	NA	TRBJ2-5	ASSPQVGGWLY
TRBV4-2	NA	NA	TRBJ2-7	ASSQIPTVPYEQY
TRBV5-8	NA	NA	TRBJ1-2	ASSPLSDYGYT
TRBV19	NA	NA	TRBJ1-1	ASSIVGKSGNTEAF
TRBV5-4	NA	few	TRBJ2-5	ASSFTEETQY
TRBV7-8	NA	NA	TRBJ2-7	ASSGNRLSAIEQY
TRBV18	TRBD1	NA	TRBJ1-6	ASSSTGTVVSPLH
TRBV28	NA	NA	TRBJ2-7	ASSFSGYEQY
TRBV7-9	NA	medium-sized	TRBJ1-2	ASSFYRDGYT
TRBV29-1	TRBD1	NA	TRBJ1-5	SVKTGGDNQPQH
TRBV5-6	NA	NA	TRBJ2-5	ASSPGVRDQETQY
TRBV7-2	NA	NA	TRBJ1-3	ASSLTGGAGNTIY
TRBV7-2	TRBD1	NA	TRBJ1-2	ASSNRQGTNYGYT
TRBV7-9	TRBD1	once	TRBJ2-1	ASLGQELLHEQF
TRBV28	TRBD2	once	TRBJ2-7	ASSFLAGGPYEQY
TRBV6-6	NA	NA	TRBJ1-6	ASSYSTQQNSPLH
TRBV29-1	NA	NA	NA	SVDGVTYNEQF
TRBV19	NA	NA	TRBJ2-7	ASSLTGPGTYEQY
TRBV5-4	TRBD1	few	TRBJ1-2	ASSSGLDRGHYGYP
TRBV7-8	NA	NA	NA	ASSFHRNSYEQY
TRBV5-1	TRBD1	NA	TRBJ1-5	ASSYQIDRGKTYSNQPQH
TRBV5-1	TRBD1	few	TRBJ1-5	ASSSQGGGQPQH
TRBV7-6	TRBD2	NA	TRBJ2-5	ASSLRTSGVAETQY
TRBV7-3	TRBD2	NA	TRBJ2-7	ASSLVGATGGSHEQY
TRBV4-2	TRBD2	NA	TRBJ2-3	ASSQVEAGGIDTQY
TRBV7-2	TRBD1	NA	TRBJ2-7	ASSPPGQGFYEQY
TRBV2	TRBD2	NA	TRBJ2-1	ASSPLTSGWNEQF
TRBV5-1	TRBD1	many	TRBJ1-1	ASSLDRGLQNTEAF
TRBV5-4	TRBD1	NA	TRBJ2-5	ASSPGTGGWKTQY
TRBV7-9	TRBD1	many	TRBJ2-7	ASSGQGAYEQY
TRBV6-5	NA	few	TRBJ1-5	ASSYSRTGNQPQH
TRBV5-4	NA	NA	TRBJ1-4	ASSHRSGTNEKLF
TRBV18	NA	NA	TRBJ2-4	ASSPAGTTVQY
TRBV7-3	NA	NA	TRBJ2-1	ASSLIPSYNEQF
TRBV19	NA	NA	TRBJ1-3	ASRRLGQGNTIY